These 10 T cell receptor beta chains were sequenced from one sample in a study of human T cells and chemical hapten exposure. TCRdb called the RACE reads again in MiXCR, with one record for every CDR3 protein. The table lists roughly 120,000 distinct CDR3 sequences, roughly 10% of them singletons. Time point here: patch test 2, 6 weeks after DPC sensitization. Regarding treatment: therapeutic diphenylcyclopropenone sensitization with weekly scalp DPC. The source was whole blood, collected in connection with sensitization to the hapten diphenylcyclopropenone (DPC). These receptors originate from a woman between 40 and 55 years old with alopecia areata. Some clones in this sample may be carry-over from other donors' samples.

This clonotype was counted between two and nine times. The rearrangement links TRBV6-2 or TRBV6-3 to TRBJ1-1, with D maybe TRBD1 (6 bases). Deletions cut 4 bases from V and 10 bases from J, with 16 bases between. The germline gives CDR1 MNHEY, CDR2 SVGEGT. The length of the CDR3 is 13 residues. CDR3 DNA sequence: TGTGCCAGCAGTTTGGGGGCGGGGGCTCGAGCTTTCTTT. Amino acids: CASSLGAGARAFF.

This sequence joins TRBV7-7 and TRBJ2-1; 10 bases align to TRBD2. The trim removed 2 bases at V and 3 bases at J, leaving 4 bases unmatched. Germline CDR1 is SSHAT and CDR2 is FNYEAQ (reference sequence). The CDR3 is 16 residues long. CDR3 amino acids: CASSLKLAGDYNEQFF. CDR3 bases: TGTGCCAGCAGCTTAAAGCTAGCGGGGGACTACAATGAGCAGTTCTTC.

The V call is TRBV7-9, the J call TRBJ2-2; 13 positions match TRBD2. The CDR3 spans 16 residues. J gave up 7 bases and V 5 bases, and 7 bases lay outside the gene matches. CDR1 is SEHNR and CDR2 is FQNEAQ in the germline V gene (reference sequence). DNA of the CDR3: TGTGCCAGCAGCATAAGGACTAGCGGGGGCCGCGGGGAGCTGTTTTTT. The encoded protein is CASSIRTSGGRGELFF.

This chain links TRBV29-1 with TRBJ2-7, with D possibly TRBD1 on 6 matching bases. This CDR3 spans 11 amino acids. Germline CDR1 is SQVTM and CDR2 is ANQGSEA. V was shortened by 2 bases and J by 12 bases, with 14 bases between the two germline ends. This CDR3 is CSVERQAARYF. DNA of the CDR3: TGCAGCGTTGAAAGACAGGCGGCAAGGTACTTC.

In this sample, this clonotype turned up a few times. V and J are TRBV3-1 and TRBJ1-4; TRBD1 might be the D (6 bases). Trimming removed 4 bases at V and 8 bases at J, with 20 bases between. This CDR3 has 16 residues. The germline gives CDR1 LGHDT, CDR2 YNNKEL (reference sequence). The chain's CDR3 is CASSPWEGQGQEKLFF. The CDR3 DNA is TGTGCCAGCAGCCCCTGGGAAGGGCAGGGACAAGAAAAACTGTTTTTT.

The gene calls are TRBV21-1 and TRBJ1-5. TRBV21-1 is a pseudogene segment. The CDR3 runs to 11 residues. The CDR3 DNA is TGTGCCAGCGACGAATATCAGCCCCAGCATTTT. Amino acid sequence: CASDEYQPQHF.

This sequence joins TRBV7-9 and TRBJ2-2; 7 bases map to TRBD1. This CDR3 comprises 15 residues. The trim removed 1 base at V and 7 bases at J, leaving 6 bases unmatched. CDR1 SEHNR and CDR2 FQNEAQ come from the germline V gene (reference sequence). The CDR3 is CASSLDNRGIGELFF. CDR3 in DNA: TGTGCCAGCAGCTTAGATAACAGGGGAATCGGGGAGCTGTTTTTT.

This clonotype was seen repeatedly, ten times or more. The CDR3 loop reads CASSLDRVTYEQYF. CDR3 in DNA: TGCGCCAGCAGCTTGGACCGAGTGACCTACGAGCAGTACTTC. V is TRBV5-1 and J is TRBJ2-7; D is unclear. Trimming removed 0 bases from V and 2 bases from J, with 9 bases in between. CDR3 length: 14 amino acids. In germline, CDR1 is SGHRS, CDR2 YFSETQ.

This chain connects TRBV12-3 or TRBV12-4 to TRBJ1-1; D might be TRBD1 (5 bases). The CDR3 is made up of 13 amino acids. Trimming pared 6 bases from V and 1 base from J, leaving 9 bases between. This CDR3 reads CASSIGQNTEAFF. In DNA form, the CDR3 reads TGTGCCAGCAGCATCGGACAGAACACTGAAGCTTTCTTT.

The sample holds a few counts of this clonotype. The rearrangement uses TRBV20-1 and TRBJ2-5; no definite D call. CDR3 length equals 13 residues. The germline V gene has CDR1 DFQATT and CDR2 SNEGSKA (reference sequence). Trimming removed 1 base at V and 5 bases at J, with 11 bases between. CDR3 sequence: CSARVPPLETQYF. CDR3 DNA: TGCAGTGCTAGAGTTCCCCCCCTGGAGACCCAGTACTTC.